This T cell receptor (beta chain) is drawn from a study of CD8+ T cells in alopecia areata. Study at large: Tofacitinib was given for 6 to 18 months, then stopped for 6 months.

Specified treatment: oral pan-JAK inhibitor, 5-10 mg twice daily. The V gene's germline CDR1 is LGHNA and CDR2 YSLEER. V lost 0 bases, J lost 4 bases, and 8 bases lay in between. The CDR3 is 14 amino acids. Extraction of RNA preceded its reverse transcription into cDNA, which served as the sequencing template. Clones were read by immunoSEQ multiplex PCR, and TCRdb kept only the in-frame ones, dropping some. The sample has 150,000 to 200,000 clones; 60% are singletons. This chain uses TRBV4-3 with TRBJ2-3; D is ambiguous. This sequence was found in a human donor with alopecia areata. This material consisted of CD4+ T cells sorted from blood, taken at week 24, from a patient treated with tofacitinib. This CDR3 reads CASSQDRHSDTQYF. CDR3 sequence (DNA): TGCGCCAGCAGCCAAGATCGACATTCAGATACGCAGTATTTT.